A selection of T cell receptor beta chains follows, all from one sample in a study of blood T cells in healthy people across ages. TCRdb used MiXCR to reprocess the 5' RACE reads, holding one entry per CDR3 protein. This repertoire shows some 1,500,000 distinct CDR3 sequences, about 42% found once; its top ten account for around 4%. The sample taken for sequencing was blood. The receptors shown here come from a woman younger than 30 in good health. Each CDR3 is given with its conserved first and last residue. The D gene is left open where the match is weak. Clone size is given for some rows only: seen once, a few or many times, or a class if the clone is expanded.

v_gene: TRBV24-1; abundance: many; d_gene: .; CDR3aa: CATSGARASGANVLTF
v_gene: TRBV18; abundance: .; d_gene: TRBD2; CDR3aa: CASSHGTSGSYEQYF
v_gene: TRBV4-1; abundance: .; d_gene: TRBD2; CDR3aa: CASSQDLLAGTDTQYF
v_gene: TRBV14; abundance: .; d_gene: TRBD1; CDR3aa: CASSQPQGASGYNEQFF
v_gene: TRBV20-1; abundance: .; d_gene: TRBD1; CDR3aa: CSAVPGQANTIYF
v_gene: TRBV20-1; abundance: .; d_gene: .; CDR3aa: CSARDRGSSRPGANVLTF
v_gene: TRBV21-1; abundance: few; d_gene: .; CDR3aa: CASSKAPNRGPNQPQHF
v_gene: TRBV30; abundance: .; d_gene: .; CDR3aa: CAWYRRELQETQYF
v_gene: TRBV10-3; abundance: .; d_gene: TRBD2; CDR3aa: CAISESNGGGGQYF
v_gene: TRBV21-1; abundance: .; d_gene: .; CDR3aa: CASSKGPYSHEQYF
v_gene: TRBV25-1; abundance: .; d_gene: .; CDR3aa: CASSEWSSGGSAYNEQFF
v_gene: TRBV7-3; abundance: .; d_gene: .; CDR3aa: CASSPLTGPNEQFF
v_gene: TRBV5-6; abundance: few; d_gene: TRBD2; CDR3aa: CASSSLTSGKKTQYF
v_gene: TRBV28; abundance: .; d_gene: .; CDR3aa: CASHQGRGFANEKLFF
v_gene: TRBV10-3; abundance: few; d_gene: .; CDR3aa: CAISEEGGGNQPQHF
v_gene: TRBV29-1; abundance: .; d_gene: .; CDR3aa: CSVALSGTDTQYF
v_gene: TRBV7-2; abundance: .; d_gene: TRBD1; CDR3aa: CASSLVGQFSNQPQHF
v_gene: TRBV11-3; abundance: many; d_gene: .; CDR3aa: CASSLGARETQYF
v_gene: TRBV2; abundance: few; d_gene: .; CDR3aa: CASKMGNYEQYF
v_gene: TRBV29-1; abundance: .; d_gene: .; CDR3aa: CSAEFQAGTQYF
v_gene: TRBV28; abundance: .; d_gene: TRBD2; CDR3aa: CASSPPRLAGVNEQFF
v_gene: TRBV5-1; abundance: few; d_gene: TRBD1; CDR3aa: CASSWGGTGGYEQFF
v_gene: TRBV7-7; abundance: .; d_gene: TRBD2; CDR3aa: CASSLTTSGRIPSPYNEQFF
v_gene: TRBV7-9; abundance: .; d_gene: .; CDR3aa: CASSPSNLGHGYTF
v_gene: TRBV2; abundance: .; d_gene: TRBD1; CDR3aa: CAGRGKEDTEAFF